This TCR beta chain was observed in a study of T cell repertoires in cytomegalovirus infection. General observations from the study: In two of eight donors, the top clonotype was HLA-C-restricted CMV-specific.

TCRdb used MiXCR to reprocess the reads, holding one entry per CDR3 protein. The repertoire holds just under 550,000 distinct CDR3 sequences, around 27% seen once, with approximately 13% in the top ten. This CDR3 has 14 amino acids. Trimming cost V 1 base and J 3 bases, with 6 bases left between them. CDR1 and CDR2 from the germline V gene are LGHNA and YSLEER. This clonotype has more than one count but fewer than ten. The antigen is unknown. Sample: PBMCs. This receptor was taken from a human donor in good health (CMV status not recorded). Some clones in this sample may be carry-over from other donors' samples. The J gene is TRBJ2-2, the V gene TRBV4-3; D not certain. CDR3 sequence (DNA): TGCGCCAGCAGCCAAGGGTTTTACACCGGGGAGCTGTTTTTT. This gives the protein CASSQGFYTGELFF.